This TCR beta chain was sequenced in a study of blood T cell repertoires in COVID-19. Study in general: In each case, the material was cDNA or gDNA derived from T cells, B-cell-depleted T cells, or PBMCs.

Using immunoSEQ multiplex PCR, the repertoire was profiled, and TCRdb retains in-frame clones only, with some absent. The sample shows some 60,000 clones, roughly 80% of them seen only once. The CDR3 spans 12 residues. Trimming shortened V by 4 bases and J by 3 bases, and 5 bases separated the two germline ends. Germline CDR1 is SGHTS and CDR2 is YDEGEE. This chain links TRBV5-8 with TRBJ1-3, with D unresolved. Source material: peripheral blood. This sequence was found in a man older than 75 with COVID-19, enrolled during active disease. CDR3 nucleotide sequence: TGTGCCAGCAGCCTAGGTGGAAACACCATATATTTT. This sequence encodes CASSLGGNTIYF. Supplemented by reference TRBV5-8 and TRBJ1-3, the full variable domain reads EAGVTQSPTHLIKTRGQQATLRCSPISGHTSVYWYQQALGLGLQFLLWYDEGEERNRGNFPPRFSGRQFPNYSSELNVNALELEDSALYLCASSLGGNTIYFGEGSWLTVV.